The sequence of this T cell receptor (beta chain) was determined in a study of blood T cell repertoires in COVID-19. For the study at large: From T cells, B-cell-depleted T cells, or PBMCs came the material, which was cDNA or gDNA.

Per the germline V gene, CDR1 is LNHDA and CDR2 is SQIVND (reference sequence). V was clipped by 3 bases and J by 2 bases, with 11 bases between them. The CDR3 is 15 residues long. Original processing methods: Amplification of reference gene primers provided the estimated nucleated cell counts. Using immunoSEQ multiplex PCR, the repertoire was profiled, and TCRdb retains in-frame clones only, with some absent. V and J calls and clone size are given by that table; D and trimming were obtained from the DNA. The data contain about 250,000 clones, roughly four fifths of them singletons. The chain employs TRBV19 and TRBJ1-5; D call uncertain. The clonotype originates from an elderly man with acute or convalescent COVID-19. The sample was peripheral blood. The CDR3 region is CASSIRGSGNQPQHF. The CDR3 nucleotides read TGTGCCAGTAGTATCCGAGGCTCGGGCAATCAGCCCCAGCATTTT.